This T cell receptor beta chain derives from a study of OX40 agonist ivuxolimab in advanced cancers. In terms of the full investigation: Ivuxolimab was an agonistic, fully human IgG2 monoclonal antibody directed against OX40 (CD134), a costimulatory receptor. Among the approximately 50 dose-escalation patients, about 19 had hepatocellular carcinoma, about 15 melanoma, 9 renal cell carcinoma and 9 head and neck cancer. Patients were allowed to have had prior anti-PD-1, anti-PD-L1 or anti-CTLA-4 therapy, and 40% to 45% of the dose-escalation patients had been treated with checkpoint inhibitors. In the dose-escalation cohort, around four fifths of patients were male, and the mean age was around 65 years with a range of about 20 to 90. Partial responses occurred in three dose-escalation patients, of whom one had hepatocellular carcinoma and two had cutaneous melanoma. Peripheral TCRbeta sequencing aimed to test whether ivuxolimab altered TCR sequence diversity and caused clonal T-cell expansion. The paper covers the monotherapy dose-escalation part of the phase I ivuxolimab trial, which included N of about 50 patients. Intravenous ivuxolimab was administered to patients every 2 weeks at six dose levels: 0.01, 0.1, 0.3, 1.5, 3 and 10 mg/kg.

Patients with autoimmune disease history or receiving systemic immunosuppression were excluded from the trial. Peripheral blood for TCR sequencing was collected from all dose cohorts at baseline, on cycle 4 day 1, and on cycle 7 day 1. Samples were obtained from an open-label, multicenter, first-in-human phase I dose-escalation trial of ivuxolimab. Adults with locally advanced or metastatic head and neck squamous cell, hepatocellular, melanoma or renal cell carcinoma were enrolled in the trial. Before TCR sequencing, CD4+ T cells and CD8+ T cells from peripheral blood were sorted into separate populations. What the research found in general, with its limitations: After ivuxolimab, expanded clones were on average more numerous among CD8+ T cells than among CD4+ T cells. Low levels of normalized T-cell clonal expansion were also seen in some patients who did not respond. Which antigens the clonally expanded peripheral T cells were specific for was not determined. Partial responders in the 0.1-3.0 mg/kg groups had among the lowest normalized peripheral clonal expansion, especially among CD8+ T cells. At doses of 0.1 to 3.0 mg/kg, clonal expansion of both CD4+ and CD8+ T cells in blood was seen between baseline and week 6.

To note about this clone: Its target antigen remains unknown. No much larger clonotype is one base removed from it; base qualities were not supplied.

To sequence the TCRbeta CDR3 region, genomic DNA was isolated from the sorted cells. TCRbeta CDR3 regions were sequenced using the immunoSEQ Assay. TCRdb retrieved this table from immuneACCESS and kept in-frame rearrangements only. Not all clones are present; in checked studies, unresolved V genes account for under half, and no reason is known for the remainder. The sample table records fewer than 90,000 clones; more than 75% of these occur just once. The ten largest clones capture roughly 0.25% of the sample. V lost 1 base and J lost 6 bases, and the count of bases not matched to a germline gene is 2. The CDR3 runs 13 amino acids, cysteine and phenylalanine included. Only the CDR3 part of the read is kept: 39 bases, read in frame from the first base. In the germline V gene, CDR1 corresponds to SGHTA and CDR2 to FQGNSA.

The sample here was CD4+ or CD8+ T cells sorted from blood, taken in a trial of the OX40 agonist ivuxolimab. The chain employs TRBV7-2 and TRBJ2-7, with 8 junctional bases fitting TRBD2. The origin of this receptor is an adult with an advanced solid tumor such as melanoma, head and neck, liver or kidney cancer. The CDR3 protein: CASSLDSGTEQYF. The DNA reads TGTGCCAGCAGCTTAGATAGCGGGACCGAGCAGTACTTC.